This TCR beta chain was obtained from a study of molecular identifiers for immune sequencing clone quantification. Study-wide context: In replicates, RNA taken from around 18,000 or 91,000 naive CD8 cells was divided five ways, and four portions underwent sequencing. Regarding the study as a whole: Among approximately 1 million naive cells, as was reported, spiked Jurkat TCR RNA from one cell was detectable.

Input for naive CD8 libraries was roughly 20,000 to 1,000,000 sorted cells; the RNA fraction used was 10%, 30% or 50%. Many counts were recorded for this clonotype. What it binds is unknown. TCRdb used MiXCR to reprocess the PCR reads, holding one entry per CDR3 protein. The profile shows about 640,000 distinct CDR3 sequences, roughly 21% of them singletons. The sequence came from a human donor in good health. Some libraries in this study had Jurkat cell RNA spiked in. Sequenced: naive CD8+ T cells from blood, with Jurkat cell RNA spiked in. Subset: FACS-sorted CD8+CD4-CCR7+CD45RA+ naive T cells.

DNA of the CDR3: TGTGCCAGCAGCTTAGAGTATCCAAATCAGCCCCAGCATTTT. This encodes CASSLEYPNQPQHF. V gene TRBV7-9 combines with J gene TRBJ1-5, with no clear D. Trimming pared 1 base from V and 4 bases from J, leaving 8 bases between. The germline V gene encodes CDR1 SEHNR and CDR2 FQNEAQ (reference sequence). This CDR3 comprises 14 residues.